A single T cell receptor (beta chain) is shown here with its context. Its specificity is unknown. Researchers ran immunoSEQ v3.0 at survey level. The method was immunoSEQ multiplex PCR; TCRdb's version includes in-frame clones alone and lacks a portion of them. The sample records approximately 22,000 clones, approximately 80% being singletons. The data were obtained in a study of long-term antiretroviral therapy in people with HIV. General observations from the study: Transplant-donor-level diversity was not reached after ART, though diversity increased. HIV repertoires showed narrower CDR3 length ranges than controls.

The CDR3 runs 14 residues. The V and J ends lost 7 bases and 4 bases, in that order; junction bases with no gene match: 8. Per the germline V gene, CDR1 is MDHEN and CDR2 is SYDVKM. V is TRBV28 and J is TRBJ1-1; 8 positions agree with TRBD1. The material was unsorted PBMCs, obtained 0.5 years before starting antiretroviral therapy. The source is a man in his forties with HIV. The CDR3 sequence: CASKIQGESTEAFF. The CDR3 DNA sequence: TGTGCCAGCAAAATACAGGGGGAGAGCACTGAAGCTTTCTTT.